The 12 T cell receptor beta chains given below trace back to one sample, sequenced in a study of T cell repertoires in cytomegalovirus infection. Using its own MiXCR run on the reads, TCRdb lists one record per CDR3 protein. The table records approximately 190,000 distinct CDR3 sequences, 25% to 30% of them present only once. Sequencing was carried out using PBMCs. These receptors originate from a human donor in good health (CMV status not recorded). Some clones in this sample may be carry-over from other donors' samples.

This clonotype was found a few times. V and J are TRBV7-2 and TRBJ1-3; D is ambiguous. The CDR3 runs 12 residues. Germline lookup yields CDR1 SGHTA and CDR2 FQGNSA. With 5 bases removed from V and 5 bases from J, the gap between germline ends came to 7 bases. The CDR3 DNA follows: TGTGCCAGCAGCCTCGGGCGAAACACCATATATTTT. Protein: CASSLGRNTIYF.

This rearrangement joins TRBV12-3 or TRBV12-4 to TRBJ2-3, with a possible D match to TRBD1 (6 bases). V dropped 5 bases and J dropped 1 base, with 13 bases sitting between them. The CDR3 length is 15 residues. The CDR3 DNA reads as TGTGCCAGCAGTCGGGTGGGGGCCGGCACAGATACGCAGTATTTT. Translating it yields CASSRVGAGTDTQYF.

J is TRBJ2-3 and V is TRBV20-1, with 9 nucleotides matching TRBD2. With V trimmed by 6 bases and J by 5 bases, 12 bases remained unmatched. CDR3 length: 15 amino acids. Germline V gives CDR1 DFQATT, CDR2 SNEGSKA (reference sequence). CDR3 nucleotides: TGCAGTGCGCTAAACGGAGCGGGGGGAGGAGATACGCAGTATTTT. It translates to CSALNGAGGGDTQYF.

This clonotype was picked up many times. The chain uses TRBV7-2 and TRBJ1-5; no clear D. CDR1 and CDR2 from the germline V gene are SGHTA and FQGNSA. This CDR3 has 15 residues. V was clipped by 1 base and J by 3 bases, with 10 bases between them. The CDR3 DNA reads TGTGCCAGCAGCTTAGTCGTAGTCACCAATCAGCCCCAGCATTTT. Protein sequence: CASSLVVVTNQPQHF.

In its sample, this clonotype was seen a few times. The chain combines TRBV12-3 or TRBV12-4 with TRBJ1-2; 9 bases match TRBD1. V lost 9 bases and J lost 4; bases outside the gene matches: 9. The CDR3 totals 14 residues. CDR3 sequence reads: CASSQGQGIYGYTF. The CDR3 coding sequence is TGTGCCAGTAGTCAAGGACAGGGGATCTATGGCTACACCTTC.

The DNA of the CDR3 is TGCAGCGTTGAAAGGTCCTTGGGCACTGAAGCTTTCTTT. Its protein is CSVERSLGTEAFF. V usage is TRBV29-1 and J usage is TRBJ1-1; no firm D call. V was pared by 2 bases and J by 4 bases, with 11 bases between. Germline CDR1 and CDR2: SQVTM and ANQGSEA. The CDR3 spans 13 residues.

There are a few counts of this clonotype. The rearrangement uses TRBV7-9 and TRBJ1-1, with TRBD1 identical over 8 bases. Trimming removed 1 base from V and 1 base from J; junction bases left unmatched: 5. CDR1 and CDR2 from the germline V gene are SEHNR and FQNEAQ (reference sequence). CDR3 size: 16 residues. The CDR3 DNA follows: TGTGCCAGCAGCTTAGTCGGGACAGGTGCGAACACTGAAGCTTTCTTT. It translates to CASSLVGTGANTEAFF.

The chain links TRBV12-3 or TRBV12-4 to TRBJ2-7; 7 bases fit TRBD2. With V trimmed by 4 bases and J by 3 bases, 3 bases remained unmatched. CDR3 size: 13 residues. CDR3 nucleotides: TGTGCCAGCAGTTCCAGGGAGGGCTACGAGCAGTACTTC. Translated: CASSSREGYEQYF.

The rearrangement joins TRBV10-3 to TRBJ1-2; tentatively, D is TRBD1 (5 bases). This CDR3 has 17 residues. Germline values: CDR1 ENHRY, CDR2 SYGVKD. Trimming took off 3 bases at V and 13 bases at J, with 30 bases between the two ends. The CDR3: CAISDPHAPGTSSQGTF. The CDR3 nucleotides read TGTGCCATCAGTGATCCCCACGCCCCCGGGACCTCCTCCCAGGGCACCTTC.

Only a few counts were recorded for this clonotype. The chain uses TRBV5-1 and TRBJ2-1; possible D gene TRBD1, 6 bases. The CDR3 is 15 amino acids. V shed 0 bases and J shed 7 bases, with 14 bases lying between them. CDR1 SGHRS and CDR2 YFSETQ come from the germline V gene. The CDR3 region has the DNA TGCGCCAGCAGCTTGGGATTGGGACATCGAAATGAGCAGTTCTTC. This translates into CASSLGLGHRNEQFF.

The gene calls are TRBV25-1 and TRBJ1-1, with 10 bases matching TRBD1. This CDR3 is 14 amino acids long. V shed 7 bases, J shed 6 bases, and the junction held 8 bases outside the gene matches. CDR1 MGHDK and CDR2 SYGVNS come from the germline V gene. The CDR3 DNA follows: TGTGCCAGCACTCGGACAGGGGGGAATCCTGAAGCTTTCTTT. It translates to CASTRTGGNPEAFF.

The chain is built from TRBV6-2 or TRBV6-3 and TRBJ2-2; no reliable D call. Trimming took 0 bases from V and 4 from J, leaving 6 bases between them. The CDR3 totals 14 residues. Germline CDR1 MNHEY, CDR2 SVGEGT. The CDR3 DNA reads as TGTGCCAGCAGTTACTCGGGAATCACCGGGGAGCTGTTTTTT. Protein: CASSYSGITGELFF.